The 31 T cell receptor beta chains given below trace back to one sample, sequenced in a study of cytomegalovirus exposure and HLA in healthy donors. It was with 60 Vbeta and 13 Jbeta primers that the PCR ran. Libraries were prepared by immunoSEQ multiplex PCR; TCRdb keeps only in-frame clonotypes and omits some of them. The sample lists some 200,000 clones, approximately 81% occurring once. Sequencing input: PBMCs. Every receptor here comes from a middle-aged man in good health and CMV-seronegative.

V usage is TRBV27 and J usage is TRBJ1-5, with unresolved D. Per germline, CDR1 MNHEY and CDR2 SMNVEV (reference sequence). The CDR3 sequence is 15 residues long. The ends were cut back, 3 bases at V and 5 bases at J, with 14 bases in the middle. The CDR3 here is CASSLGAAGYQPQHF. DNA of the CDR3: TGTGCCAGCAGTTTGGGAGCGGCGGGATATCAGCCCCAGCATTTT.

The chain recombines TRBV7-2 with TRBJ1-2; D is possibly TRBD1 (6 bases). Trimming stripped 1 base from V and 5 bases from J, with 14 bases between. Germline CDR1 SGHTA, CDR2 FQGNSA. CDR3 size: 15 residues. CDR3 loop: CASSLGPGQHYGYTF. The CDR3 nucleotides are TGTGCCAGCAGCTTAGGACCGGGACAACATTATGGCTACACCTTC.

V and J are TRBV5-3 and TRBJ2-7; tentative D call: TRBD2 (5 bases). TRBV5-3 is annotated as an ORF whose role is uncertain. The V end lost 3 bases, the J end lost 4 bases, and 11 bases lay between the germline ends. The CDR3 has 13 amino acids. The CDR3 spells CARSSEREYEQYF. The CDR3 DNA reads TGTGCCAGAAGCTCAGAACGGGAATACGAGCAGTACTTC.

The chain couples TRBV6-5 to TRBJ1-3; unclear D gene. Trimming left V 0 bases short and J 0 bases short, with 9 bases between. The germline V gene encodes CDR1 MNHEY and CDR2 SVGAGI. The CDR3 has 16 residues. This chain's CDR3 is CASSYSKLSSGNTIYF. The DNA for the CDR3 is TGTGCCAGCAGTTACTCGAAGCTGAGCTCTGGAAACACCATATATTTT.

The chain uses TRBV30 and TRBJ1-5; weak D call: TRBD1 (6 bases). The CDR3 has 13 residues. Per the germline V gene, CDR1 is GTSNPN and CDR2 is SVGIG (reference sequence). Trimming shortened V by 3 bases and J by 4 bases, and 10 bases separated the two germline ends. CDR3 sequence: CAWSADSNQPQHF. As DNA, the CDR3 is TGTGCCTGGAGCGCGGACAGTAATCAGCCCCAGCATTTT.

A word on this clone: Germline is not matched at one junction end, which may reflect a read error. The V call is TRBV7-9, the J call TRBJ1-1; D possibly corresponds to TRBD1 (5 bases). This CDR3 region has 12 residues. Germline CDR1 is SEHNR and CDR2 is FQNEAQ (reference sequence). This chain's CDR3 is CSSSQTVAEAFF. The CDR3 nucleotides are TGTTCCAGCAGCCAGACAGTCGCTGAAGCTTTCTTT.

V is TRBV7-3 and J is TRBJ2-5; 8 nucleotides agree with TRBD2. Germline V lookup: CDR1 SGHTA, CDR2 FQGTGA. The V and J ends lost 0 bases and 5 bases, in that order; junction bases with no gene match: 5. The CDR3 runs to 15 residues. CDR3 DNA: TGTGCCAGCAGCTTAACGGCGGGGGGCAGTGAGACCCAGTACTTC. This gives the protein CASSLTAGGSETQYF.

The chain uses TRBV27 and TRBJ1-4; D gene uncertain. Trimming removed 3 bases at V and 3 bases at J, with 8 bases between. Germline assignment: CDR1 MNHEY and CDR2 SMNVEV (reference sequence). This CDR3 has 14 residues. CDR3 coding DNA: TGTGCCAGCAGTTTCGGGGTCCCTAATGAAAAACTGTTTTTT. Its protein is CASSFGVPNEKLFF. The full variable domain, rest sourced from reference TRBV27 and TRBJ1-4, is EAQVTQNPRYLITVTGKKLTVTCSQNMNHEYMSWYRQDPGLGLRQIYYSMNVEVTDKGDVPEGYKVSRKEKRNFPLILESPSPNQTSLYFCASSFGVPNEKLFFGSGTQLSVL.

V is TRBV7-2 and J is TRBJ2-7; TRBD1 matches at 8 bases. The CDR3 is 16 amino acids. V lost 4 bases, J lost 3 bases, and 11 bases stayed unmatched. Germline V gene lookup returns CDR1 SGHTA and CDR2 FQGNSA. CDR3 nucleotide sequence: TGTGCCAGCAGCTCTACACCGGACAGGGTGGGCTACGAGCAGTACTTC. This translates into CASSSTPDRVGYEQYF.

CDR3 sequence: CATSRGRQRRTDTQYF. DNA for the CDR3: TGTGCCACCAGCAGAGGCAGACAACGGCGCACAGATACGCAGTATTTT. This chain joins TRBV15 and TRBJ2-3; D unresolved. The germline CDR1 and CDR2 sequences are LNHNV and YYDKDF (reference sequence). The V and J ends lost 1 base and 1 base respectively, with 12 bases between them. The CDR3 sequence is 16 residues long.

The rearrangement uses TRBV5-6 and TRBJ2-1; D is undetermined. Germline-derived CDR1 and CDR2 are SGHDT and YYEEEE. Deletions cut 2 bases from V and 3 bases from J, with 12 bases between. This CDR3 is built from 15 residues. The CDR3 region is CASSFSLEIYNEQFF. The CDR3 bases are TGTGCCAGCAGCTTCTCCCTAGAGATCTACAATGAGCAGTTCTTC. Combining the CDR3 with reference TRBV5-6 and TRBJ2-1 gives the whole variable domain DAGVTQSPTHLIKTRGQQVTLRCSPKSGHDTVSWYQQALGQGPQFIFQYYEEEERQRGNFPDRFSGHQFPNYSSELNVNALLLGDSALYLCASSFSLEIYNEQFFGPGTRLTVL.

V usage is TRBV7-2 and J usage is TRBJ2-3; the match to TRBD2 covers 8 bases. J was trimmed by 3 bases and V by 5 bases; bases with no gene match: 7. Germline lookup yields CDR1 SGHTA and CDR2 FQGNSA. This CDR3 comprises 15 residues. The CDR3 loop is CASSHGGGGTDTQYF. CDR3 nucleotides: TGTGCCAGCAGCCACGGGGGGGGAGGGACAGATACGCAGTATTTT. Complete variable domain (other parts from reference TRBV7-2 and TRBJ2-3): GAGVSQSPSNKVTEKGKDVELRCDPISGHTALYWYRQSLGQGLEFLIYFQGNSAPDKSGLPSDRFSAERTGGSVSTLTIQRTQQEDSAVYLCASSHGGGGTDTQYFGPGTRLTVL.

This rearrangement joins TRBV18 to TRBJ1-4; D not certain. V shed 3 bases and J shed 0 bases, with 8 bases lying between them. Germline-derived CDR1 and CDR2 are KGHSH and LQKENI. The CDR3 contains 15 residues. The DNA of the CDR3 is TGTGCCAGCTCACCGAGGCAAGCAACTAATGAAAAACTGTTTTTT. Amino acid sequence: CASSPRQATNEKLFF.

The rearrangement uses TRBV11-2 and TRBJ2-1, with 9 bases aligning to TRBD2. The trim removed 4 bases at V and 2 bases at J, leaving 6 bases unmatched. This CDR3 region has 16 residues. The germline V gene encodes CDR1 SGHAT and CDR2 FQNNGV. CDR3 bases: TGTGCCAGCAGCTATATAGCGGGGGCCGCCTACAATGAGCAGTTCTTC. This sequence encodes CASSYIAGAAYNEQFF.

The chain recombines TRBV29-1 with TRBJ1-2; 7 nucleotides line up with TRBD1. From germline, CDR1 is SQVTM and CDR2 ANQGSEA. This CDR3 is 14 amino acids long. Unmatched junction bases numbered 6, after V lost 1 base and J lost 4 bases. CDR3 loop: CSVEGGTDSYGYTF. The DNA for the CDR3 is TGCAGCGTTGAAGGCGGGACAGACAGCTATGGCTACACCTTC.

This clone was observed a few times. This chain links TRBV5-4 with TRBJ1-5; TRBD1 is a possible D gene (5 bases). V shed 0 bases and J shed 7 bases, with 8 bases lying between them. The CDR3 contains 13 residues. Germline CDR1 is SGHNT and CDR2 is YYREEE (reference sequence). The CDR3 loop reads CASSLGGDQPQHF. CDR3 sequence (DNA): TGTGCCAGCAGCTTGGGGGGCGACCAGCCCCAGCATTTT. Full variable domain (outside the CDR3, taken from reference TRBV5-4 and TRBJ1-5): ETGVTQSPTHLIKTRGQQVTLRCSSQSGHNTVSWYQQALGQGPQFIFQYYREEENGRGNFPPRFSGLQFPNYSSELNVNALELDDSALYLCASSLGGDQPQHFGDGTRLSIL.

The gene calls are TRBV15 and TRBJ1-4; a possible D gene is TRBD1 (6 bases). Trimming shortened V by 3 bases and J by 6 bases, and 11 bases separated the two germline ends. Germline CDR1 and CDR2: LNHNV and YYDKDF (reference sequence). The CDR3 covers 14 residues. The CDR3 reads CATSRGANDEKLFF. CDR3 DNA: TGTGCCACCAGCAGGGGGGCTAATGATGAAAAACTGTTTTTT. The entire variable domain, with the rest obtained from reference TRBV15 and TRBJ1-4, is as follows: DAMVIQNPRYQVTQFGKPVTLSCSQTLNHNVMYWYQQKSSQAPKLLFHYYDKDFNNEADTPDNFQSRRPNTSFCFLDIRSPGLGDTAMYLCATSRGANDEKLFFGSGTQLSVL.

This chain connects TRBV2 to TRBJ2-5, with D possibly TRBD2 on 6 matching bases. Germline V CDR1 and CDR2: SNHLY, FYNNEI. The V end lost 6 bases, the J end lost 4 bases, and 18 bases lay between the germline ends. The CDR3 extends over 15 amino acids. The CDR3: CASSGRQSEGETQYF. DNA for the CDR3: TGTGCCAGCAGCGGGAGACAGTCGGAGGGAGAGACCCAGTACTTC.

This clone has a single count. V is TRBV4-3 and J is TRBJ2-3, with 8 bases identical to TRBD2. The germline gives CDR1 LGHNA, CDR2 YSLEER. V trimming: 5 bases; J trimming: 4 bases; junction bases outside the gene matches: 14. The CDR3 sequence is 17 residues long. CDR3: CASSYLGGAGISDTQYF. CDR3 nucleotide sequence: TGCGCCAGCAGCTACCTCGGGGGGGCTGGAATTTCAGATACGCAGTATTTT.

The V gene is TRBV27, the J gene TRBJ2-5, with 10 bases identical to TRBD1. The junction had 9 bases not matched to a gene; V was cut back by 6 bases and J by 5 bases. CDR3 size: 15 residues. CDR1 and CDR2 from the germline V gene are MNHEY and SMNVEV (reference sequence). The CDR3: CASSSRDRGRETQYF. The CDR3 DNA reads TGTGCCAGCAGCTCTAGGGACAGGGGACGGGAGACCCAGTACTTC.

This rearrangement joins TRBV6-6 to TRBJ1-1, with D maybe TRBD1 (6 bases). The V and J ends lost 6 bases and 1 base respectively, with 9 bases between them. Germline CDR1 is MNHNY and CDR2 is SVGAGI (reference sequence). The CDR3 is made up of 13 amino acids. The CDR3 sequence: CASSRTENTEAFF. CDR3 sequence (DNA): TGTGCCAGCAGCAGGACAGAGAACACTGAAGCTTTCTTT.

The V gene is TRBV4-3, the J gene TRBJ2-7; D may be TRBD1 (6 bases). Per the germline V gene, CDR1 is LGHNA and CDR2 is YSLEER. V was trimmed by 0 bases and J by 9 bases, leaving 15 bases between them. The CDR3 has 14 residues. CDR3 DNA: TGCGCCAGCAGCCAAGAAGTGGGGGCGGTCGGGCAGTACTTC. Amino acid sequence: CASSQEVGAVGQYF.

The J gene is TRBJ2-1, the V gene TRBV9, with TRBD2 matching over 9 bases. The CDR3 covers 18 residues. With 0 bases clipped from V and 5 bases from J, the junction kept 12 bases outside the gene matches. From germline, CDR1 is SGDLS and CDR2 YYNGEE. Written as DNA, the CDR3 is TGTGCCAGCAGCGTAGCTATGGGATCTAGCGGGAAAAACAATGAGCAGTTCTTC. Protein: CASSVAMGSSGKNNEQFF.

V gene TRBV5-1 combines with J gene TRBJ2-7; TRBD2 agrees at 7 bases. This CDR3 contains 16 residues. Germline V gene data show CDR1 as SGHRS and CDR2 as YFSETQ. V was pared by 3 bases and J by 0 bases, with 9 bases of the junction left unmatched. The CDR3 DNA follows: TGCGCCAGCAGCTGGGGTGGGACTACCGGCTCCTACGAGCAGTACTTC. Its protein product is CASSWGGTTGSYEQYF.

This rearrangement joins TRBV30 to TRBJ1-2, with 10 bases lining up with TRBD1. This CDR3 region has 13 residues. CDR1 is GTSNPN, CDR2 SVGIG, per germline (reference sequence). The J segment lost 4 bases and the V segment lost 8 bases, leaving 7 bases of the junction unmatched. The CDR3 DNA follows: TGTGCCCTATGGACAGGGGGGACCTATGGCTACACCTTC. Encoded protein: CALWTGGTYGYTF.

This chain uses TRBV9 with TRBJ2-7; 8 nucleotides line up with TRBD1. The CDR3 sequence is 13 residues long. V was clipped by 0 bases and J by 6 bases; unmatched bases: 2. Germline CDR1 and CDR2: SGDLS and YYNGEE. CDR3 sequence (DNA): TGTGCCAGCAGCGTAGGGACAGGGACCGAGCAGTACTTC. Protein product: CASSVGTGTEQYF.

The chain carries TRBV29-1 and TRBJ1-1; D remains unclear. Germline V gives CDR1 SQVTM, CDR2 ANQGSEA. CDR3 size: 13 residues. Deletions cut 0 bases from V and 6 bases from J, with 11 bases between. In DNA, the CDR3 is TGCAGCGTTGAAGAAGGCGGGAGATCTGAAGCTTTCTTT. It yields the protein CSVEEGGRSEAFF. The full variable domain, its missing parts supplied by reference TRBV29-1 and TRBJ1-1, is SAVISQKPSRDICQRGTSLTIQCQVDSQVTMMFWYRQQPGQSLTLIATANQGSEATYESGFVIDKFPISRPNLTFSTLTVSNMSPEDSSIYLCSVEEGGRSEAFFGQGTRLTVV.

The chain combines TRBV2 with TRBJ2-7; D perhaps matches TRBD1 (6 bases). Germline CDR1 reads SNHLY; CDR2 reads FYNNEI. Trimming stripped 6 bases from V and 6 bases from J, with 12 bases between. The CDR3 sequence is 12 residues long. In DNA form, the CDR3 reads TGTGCCAGCAGAGAGGACAGCCGCGAGCAGTACTTC. It encodes CASREDSREQYF.

V and J are TRBV19 and TRBJ2-5, with a tentative D call TRBD2 (7 bases). Trimming removed 1 base at V and 0 bases at J, with 15 bases between. This CDR3 has 17 amino acids. CDR1 is LNHDA and CDR2 is SQIVND in the germline V gene (reference sequence). In DNA form, the CDR3 reads TGTGCCAGTAGTATAGGGACGCGGGGGCTGTACCAAGAGACCCAGTACTTC. This sequence encodes CASSIGTRGLYQETQYF.

The V call is TRBV9, the J call TRBJ2-7; 12 nucleotides match TRBD2. The CDR3 is made up of 15 amino acids. Unmatched junction bases numbered 8, after V lost 4 bases and J lost 6 bases. Germline V gene lookup returns CDR1 SGDLS and CDR2 YYNGEE. The CDR3 DNA reads as TGTGCCAGCAGCCTCACCCCTAGCGGGGGGGGCGAGCAGTACTTC. It is translated as CASSLTPSGGGEQYF.

The J gene is TRBJ1-2, the V gene TRBV11-2; 7 bases align to TRBD1. Trimming took 3 bases from V and 5 from J; bases not matched to a gene: 3. The CDR3 is 13 residues long. Germline CDR1 SGHAT, CDR2 FQNNGV. The CDR3 region has the DNA TGTGCCAGCAGCTTGGCAGGGGGGTATGGCTACACCTTC. Translated, it gives CASSLAGGYGYTF.